Following are 9 T cell receptor beta chains from one sample sequenced in a study of shared clonotypes between healthy human individuals. The protocol was immunoSEQ multiplex PCR, while the TCRdb copy is restricted to in-frame clones and leaves out a portion. The repertoire has some 2,000,000 clones, roughly 95% of them found once; the top ten carry more than 0.1%. Sequenced: naive CD4+ T cells sorted from blood. Described subset: CD45RA+ positively selected. The receptors here all came from a young man in good health.

V usage is TRBV6-5 and J usage is TRBJ2-7; 8 bases agree with TRBD1. The CDR3 has 15 amino acids. Germline assignment: CDR1 MNHEY and CDR2 SVGAGI. The V segment lost 0 bases and the J segment 5 bases; nucleotides outside the gene matches: 6. The CDR3 here is CASSYSPGGEDEQYF. The CDR3 nucleotides are TGTGCCAGCAGTTACTCCCCAGGGGGCGAAGACGAGCAGTACTTC.

The chain couples TRBV5-1 to TRBJ2-7; the D gene is possibly TRBD2 (6 bases). Deletions cut 5 bases from V and 5 bases from J, with 20 bases between. CDR3 length equals 15 residues. CDR1 is SGHRS, CDR2 YFSETQ, per germline. Here the CDR3 reads CASSLPQGLRDEQYF. CDR3 sequence (DNA): TGCGCCAGCAGTTTGCCTCAGGGACTCAGGGACGAGCAGTACTTC.

The chain joins TRBV4-1 to TRBJ2-3; 8 bases agree with TRBD2. CDR1 and CDR2 (germline): MGHRA, YSYEKL. This CDR3 is built from 16 residues. The J segment lost 6 bases and the V segment lost 0 bases, leaving 8 bases of the junction unmatched. Here the CDR3 reads CASSQEYGGGRDTQYF. As DNA, the CDR3 is TGCGCCAGCAGCCAAGAGTACGGGGGGGGTCGCGATACGCAGTATTTT.

J is TRBJ2-7 and V is TRBV12-5; possible D gene TRBD2, 6 bases. Between the trimmed V and J ends, which lost 0 bases and 4 bases, there was a span of 13 bases. Germline CDR1 LGHNT, CDR2 FRNRAP. The CDR3 is 15 residues long. The CDR3 is CASGLVTGGPYEQYF. The CDR3 coding sequence is TGTGCTAGTGGTTTGGTAACAGGAGGGCCGTACGAGCAGTACTTC.

The chain is built from TRBV27 and TRBJ2-7; possibly TRBD2 for D (7 bases). There are 15 residues in the CDR3. Trimming pared 7 bases from V and 6 bases from J, leaving 22 bases between. Germline-derived CDR1 and CDR2 are MNHEY and SMNVEV (reference sequence). The CDR3 loop is CASTSRGAPGTEQYF. The CDR3 DNA is TGTGCCAGCACTTCACGGGGGGCTCCTGGGACCGAGCAGTACTTC.

The chain links TRBV29-1 to TRBJ2-7, with D perhaps TRBD1 (6 bases). Per germline, CDR1 SQVTM and CDR2 ANQGSEA. V lost 7 bases and J lost 1, with 14 bases in between. This CDR3 comprises 13 residues. The CDR3, as DNA: TGCAGCGCCCGGGACACAACTTCCTACGAGCAGTACTTC. It is translated as CSARDTTSYEQYF.

V and J are TRBV5-4 and TRBJ1-2; D may be TRBD1 (6 bases). Trimming removed 2 bases at V and 5 bases at J, with 16 bases between. The germline V gene encodes CDR1 SGHNT and CDR2 YYREEE (reference sequence). The CDR3 runs 15 residues. The CDR3 DNA reads as TGTGCCAGCAGCTTCAACACAGGGACATCTTATGGCTACACCTTC. Translation: CASSFNTGTSYGYTF.

This chain joins TRBV29-1 and TRBJ1-5, with 7 bases lining up with TRBD1. The V segment lost 5 bases and the J segment 3 bases; nucleotides outside the gene matches: 4. Germline loops: CDR1 SQVTM, CDR2 ANQGSEA. The CDR3 sequence is 13 residues long. CDR3 protein: CSVFDRDNQPQHF. CDR3 DNA sequence: TGCAGCGTTTTTGACAGGGACAATCAGCCCCAGCATTTT.

The rearrangement links TRBV7-2 to TRBJ2-4, with D unresolved. V lost 4 bases and J 0 bases, leaving 10 bases between the germline ends. The CDR3 is 15 residues long. Germline V lookup: CDR1 SGHTA, CDR2 FQGNSA. DNA for the CDR3: TGTGCCAGCAGCTCTAACGGCCTAGCCAAAAACATTCAGTACTTC. Its translation is CASSSNGLAKNIQYF. Together with reference TRBV7-2 and TRBJ2-4, the CDR3 gives the full variable domain: GAGVSQSPSNKVTEKGKDVELRCDPISGHTALYWYRQSLGQGLEFLIYFQGNSAPDKSGLPSDRFSAERTGGSVSTLTIQRTQQEDSAVYLCASSSNGLAKNIQYFGAGTRLSVL.